This T cell receptor beta chain is from a study of T cells in localized non-small cell lung cancer (dated by TCRdb to 2018 to 2021). Regarding the research as a whole: The study examined T cell repertoires in hundreds of patients with early-stage NSCLC and compared tumors with uninvolved tumor-adjacent lungs. NSCLC patients had a mean age of around 61 years, and 129 were male and 107 female. The cohort comprised around 240 treatment-naïve NSCLC patients with resected, localized lung tumors. Summary of the overall study and its limitations: Higher blood T cell density associated with longer overall survival, while higher adjacent-lung clonality associated with shorter survival. Uninvolved tumor-adjacent lung showed the highest T cell clonality, higher than tumor, which suggests more focused antigenic responses in the adjacent lung. Because of the exploratory design, TCR variables were selected using unadjusted p-values without false-discovery rate correction. A median of roughly 60 of the top 100 tumor clones were detected in paired uninvolved adjacent lung, and 25 to 35 of these tumor clones were also found among the top 100 clones of the paired uninvolved adjacent lung. Multi-region tumor sequencing was not performed, so intratumor heterogeneity could not be excluded.

V was cut back by 1 base and J by 1 base, leaving a gap of 20 bases between them. According to the germline V gene, CDR1 reads SGHRS and CDR2 reads YFSETQ. Taken from cysteine to phenylalanine, the CDR3 has 18 residues. The DNA shown is the 54-base CDR3, in frame from base 1. TCR beta CDR3 regions were sequenced from DNA using the immunoSEQ Assay. The original pipeline was this. T cell density was computed as TCR beta template counts normalized to usable DNA estimated by amplifying housekeeping genes. Using the preseqR package, richness was estimated by extrapolating to 120,000 templates for tissue samples and 400,000 templates for PBMC samples. Clonality was defined as one minus Pielou's evenness. Tissue-enriched TCRs were identified by differential abundance testing using productive amino-acid clonotypes, minimum total count 5 and alpha 0.1. The Jaccard Index and the Morisita Overlap Index were used to measure repertoire overlap between compartments. GLIPH grouped TCR beta CDR3s together with public tetramer-defined viral CDR3s, and a viral motif had to include at least three viral sequences and also show V-gene enrichment. TCRdb re-hosts the immuneACCESS table, in-frame sequences only. Its copies lack some clones; in the studies checked, an unresolved V gene accounts for under half of them, and the cause for the rest is not known. The DNA gave D and trimming, while V, J and clone size come from that table. This sample lists nearly 25,000 clones; about 92% were detected once. The ten largest clones represent around 15% of the sample.

At diagnosis, peripheral blood, uninvolved tumor-adjacent lung and tumor were collected and stored as a combination of fresh-frozen and FFPE material. For TCR repertoire profiling, blood samples were analyzed as peripheral blood mononuclear cells. Concerning this clone itself: This receptor's antigen is unknown. There are no base qualities to consult, and no much larger clone falls within one base.

The sequencing used peripheral blood, collected before any cancer treatment. Recombination connected TRBV5-1 to TRBJ2-5, with TRBD1 as a weak D call on 6 bases. The origin of this receptor is a man aged 40 to 70 with stage III squamous cell lung carcinoma. The CDR3 in this case is CASSLLTGPRRPQETQYF. The DNA is as follows: TGCGCCAGCAGCTTGTTGACAGGCCCCAGGAGACCCCAAGAGACCCAGTACTTC.